This T cell receptor beta chain was captured in a study of lymphopenia after photon versus proton radiotherapy (dated by TCRdb to the late 2010s). Turning to the overall study: The study compared the immunological effects of photon versus proton radiation therapy in patients with gastrointestinal tumors who developed high-grade lymphopenia. The 20 patients in the cohort had gastrointestinal tumors, were treated with either photon or proton therapy, and subsequently developed lymphopenia. The goal of the study was to describe how the two radiation modalities differ in their effects on the immune system.

About this clone: Its specific antigen is unknown. Base-call qualities are not available, and no considerably larger clone is one nucleotide away.

The CDR3 has 14 amino acids, counting the end cysteine and phenylalanine. Just the 42-base CDR3 DNA is kept, in frame starting at base 1. Via the germline V gene, CDR1 is SGHRS and CDR2 YFSETQ. V is pared back by 1 base and J by 1 base, with 8 bases lying between the germline termini. Points the paper makes about the study in general: Relative stability during treatment was observed in proton-treated patients, whereas loss of naive T cells and TCR diversity and gain of effector/memory populations were observed in photon-treated patients. Once the lymphocyte count had reached its nadir, the repertoires of photon-treated patients showed oligoclonal expansion, particularly of CD8+ Temra cells, and this expansion drove the decline in diversity. The survival association was assessed only in patients who died, and better survival with proton therapy was presented by the authors as a possibility rather than a demonstrated result. Across the cohort, among patients who died, a greater drop in TCR diversity after the nadir was inversely correlated with overall survival time.

Preparation of the library involved the immunoSEQ multiplex PCR assay. T cell repertoires were profiled with deep sequencing of rearranged TCR beta loci together with multiparametric flow cytometry. Not all clones reach the TCRdb copy of this immuneACCESS table, which keeps in-frame sequences only. Checked studies attribute under half of the gap to unresolved V genes and leave the rest unexplained. The sample profile shows 20,000 to 25,000 clones; 85% of them were found once. Of the sample, 15% to 20% is held by the ten largest clones. The V and J segments used are TRBV5-1 and TRBJ2-5; a confident D gene designation cannot be given. The TCR originated in a man aged 55 to 69 with pancreatic cancer. Sequences were derived from peripheral blood, sampled from a patient treated with photon-based radiotherapy. The CDR3 here reads CASSLSGRQETQYF. The nucleotides are TGCGCCAGCAGCTTGAGTGGACGCCAAGAGACCCAGTACTTC.